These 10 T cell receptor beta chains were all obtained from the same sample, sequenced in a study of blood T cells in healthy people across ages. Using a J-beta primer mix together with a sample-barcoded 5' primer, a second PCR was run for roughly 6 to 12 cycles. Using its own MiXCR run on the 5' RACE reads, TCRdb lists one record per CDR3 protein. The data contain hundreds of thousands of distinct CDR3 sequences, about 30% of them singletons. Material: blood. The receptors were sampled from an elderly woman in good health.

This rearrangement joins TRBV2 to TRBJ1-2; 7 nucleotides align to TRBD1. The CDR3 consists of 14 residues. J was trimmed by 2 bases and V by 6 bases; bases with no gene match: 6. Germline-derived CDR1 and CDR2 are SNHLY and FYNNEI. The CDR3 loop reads CASREGAANYGYTF. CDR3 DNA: TGTGCCAGCAGAGAGGGGGCAGCCAACTATGGCTACACCTTC.

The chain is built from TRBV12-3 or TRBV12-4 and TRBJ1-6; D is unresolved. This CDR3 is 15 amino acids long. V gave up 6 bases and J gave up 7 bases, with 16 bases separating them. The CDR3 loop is CASSLVGQMNSPLHF. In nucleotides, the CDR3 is TGTGCCAGCAGCCTAGTAGGTCAGATGAATTCACCCCTCCACTTT.

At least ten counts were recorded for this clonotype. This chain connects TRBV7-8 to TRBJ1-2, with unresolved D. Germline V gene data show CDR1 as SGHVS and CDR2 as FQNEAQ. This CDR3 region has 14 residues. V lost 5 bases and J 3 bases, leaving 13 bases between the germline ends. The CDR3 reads CASSPAGTDYGYTF. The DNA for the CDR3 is TGTGCCAGCAGCCCTGCGGGCACCGACTATGGCTACACCTTC. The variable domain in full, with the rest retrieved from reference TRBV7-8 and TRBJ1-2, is GAGVSQSPRYKVAKRGQDVALRCDPISGHVSLFWYQQALGQGPEFLTYFQNEAQLDKSGLPSDRFFAERPEGSVSTLKIQRTQQEDSAVYLCASSPAGTDYGYTFGSGTRLTVV.

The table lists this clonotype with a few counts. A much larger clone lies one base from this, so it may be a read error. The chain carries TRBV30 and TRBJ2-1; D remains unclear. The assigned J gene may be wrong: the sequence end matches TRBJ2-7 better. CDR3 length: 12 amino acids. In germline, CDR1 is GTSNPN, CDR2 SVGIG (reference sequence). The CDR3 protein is CAWRRSYNEQYF. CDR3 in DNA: TGTGCCTGGAGGCGGTCCTACAATGAGCAGTACTTC.

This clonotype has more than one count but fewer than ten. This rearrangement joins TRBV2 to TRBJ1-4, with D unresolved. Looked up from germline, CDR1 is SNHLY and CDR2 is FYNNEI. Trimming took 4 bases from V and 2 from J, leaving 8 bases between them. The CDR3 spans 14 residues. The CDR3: CASSGVVTNEKLFF. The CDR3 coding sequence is TGTGCCAGCAGTGGGGTCGTCACTAATGAAAAACTGTTTTTT.

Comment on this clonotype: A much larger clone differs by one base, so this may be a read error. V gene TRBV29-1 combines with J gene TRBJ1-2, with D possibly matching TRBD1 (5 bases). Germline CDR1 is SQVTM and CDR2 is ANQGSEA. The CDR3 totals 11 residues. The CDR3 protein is CGAGQSTGYTF. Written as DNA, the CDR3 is TGCGGCGCTGGACAATCAACTGGCTACACCTTC.

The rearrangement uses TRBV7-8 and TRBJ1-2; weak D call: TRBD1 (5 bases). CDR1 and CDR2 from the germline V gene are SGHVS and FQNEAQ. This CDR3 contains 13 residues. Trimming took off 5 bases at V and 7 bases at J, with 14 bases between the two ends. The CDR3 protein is CASSQRGWGGYTF. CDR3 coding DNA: TGTGCCAGCAGCCAAAGGGGCTGGGGTGGCTACACCTTC.

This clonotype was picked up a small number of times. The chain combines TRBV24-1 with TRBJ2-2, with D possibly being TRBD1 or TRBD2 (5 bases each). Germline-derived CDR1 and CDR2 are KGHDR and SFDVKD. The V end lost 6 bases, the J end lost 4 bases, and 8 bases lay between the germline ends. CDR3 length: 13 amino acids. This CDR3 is CATSPGPTGELFF. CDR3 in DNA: TGTGCCACCAGTCCGGGACCCACCGGGGAGCTGTTTTTT.

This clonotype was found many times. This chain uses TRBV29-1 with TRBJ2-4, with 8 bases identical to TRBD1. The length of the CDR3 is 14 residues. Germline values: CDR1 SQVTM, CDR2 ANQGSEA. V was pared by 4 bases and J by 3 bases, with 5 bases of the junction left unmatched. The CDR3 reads CSVGDRGGKNIQYF. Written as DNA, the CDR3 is TGCAGCGTTGGCGACAGGGGCGGCAAAAACATTCAGTACTTC. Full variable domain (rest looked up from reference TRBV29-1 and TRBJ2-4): SAVISQKPSRDICQRGTSLTIQCQVDSQVTMMFWYRQQPGQSLTLIATANQGSEATYESGFVIDKFPISRPNLTFSTLTVSNMSPEDSSIYLCSVGDRGGKNIQYFGAGTRLSVL.

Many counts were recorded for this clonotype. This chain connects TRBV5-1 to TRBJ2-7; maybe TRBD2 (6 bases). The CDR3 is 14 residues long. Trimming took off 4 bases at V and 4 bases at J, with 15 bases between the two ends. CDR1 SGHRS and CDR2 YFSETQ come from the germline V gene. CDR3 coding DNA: TGCGCCAGCAGCAAGGGCGGGACGGGATACGAGCAGTACTTC. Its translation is CASSKGGTGYEQYF.